This T cell receptor (beta chain) was profiled in a study of blood T cell repertoires in COVID-19 (dated by TCRdb to 2020 to 2022). General notes on the study: Samples covering the acute and convalescent phases of COVID-19 were provided by collaborators in the United States, Italy and Spain. The sample metadata nearly always contained a de-identified subject ID, COVID-19 status, age in years and sex. The samples were drawn from the first 160 participants of the ongoing ImmuneRACE study and from 1,254 subjects provided by 6 global collaborators. Where available, HLA class I and class II types were obtained from metadata supplied by the sample provider rather than from assay-based typing. A freely available public database, intended as a resource for researchers studying the immune response to SARS-CoV-2, is where the repertoires were released. Subjects who had been exposed to COVID-19, were actively infected with it, or had recovered from it provided the deeply sampled blood TCRbeta repertoires that made up the dataset. The material from the prospective study consisted of cDNA or gDNA derived from T cells, B-cell-depleted T cells, or PBMCs. Study-level results and caveats: The amount of clinical and demographic metadata varied by source and participant and was provided uncurated.

TCRbeta CDR3 regions were amplified from genomic DNA by means of the immunoSEQ Assay, a bias-controlled multiplex PCR. The paper's data handling went like this. Nucleated cell counts per sample were estimated from amplification of reference gene primers within the assay. To quantify the absolute abundance of each unique TCRbeta CDR3 rearrangement, sequence reads were collapsed and filtered. Productive Simpson clonality was computed per sample as the square root of Simpson's diversity index over productive rearrangements. TCRdb retrieved this table from immuneACCESS and kept in-frame rearrangements only. Not all clones are present; in checked studies, unresolved V genes account for under half, and no reason is known for the remainder. The V and J calls and clone size are taken from that table; D and trimming were inferred from the DNA. The sample records hundreds of thousands of clones, roughly 87% of which are singletons. The ten top clones hold roughly 12% of the sample.

V gives up 5 bases and J gives up 3 bases, and the segment between their germline ends measures 16 bases. CDR1 and CDR2 are drawn from the germline V gene: MDHEN, SYDVKM. The CDR3, cysteine through phenylalanine, is 15 amino acids long. Kept here is only the CDR3 DNA, which spans 45 bases and is read in frame from base 1. Another Seattle source contributed samples from volunteer blood donors who had recovered from COVID-19. The collaborating institutions used their own protocols to collect whole blood in K2EDTA tubes. Collaborator samples were shipped for TCRbeta analysis as frozen whole blood, isolated PBMCs, or DNA extracted from either sample type. Turning to this clone: Its recognized antigen is unknown. Per-base quality was not reported, and no clone a single base away is much larger than it.

This clonotype was obtained from a young woman who had recovered from COVID-19. Recombination linked TRBV28 to TRBJ2-5, and possibly TRBD1, on 6 matching bases. Sequenced material: peripheral blood. Here is the DNA: TGTGCCAGCAGTAGATCAGACCGGGACAAAGAGACCCAGTACTTC. Translated, this gives CASSRSDRDKETQYF.